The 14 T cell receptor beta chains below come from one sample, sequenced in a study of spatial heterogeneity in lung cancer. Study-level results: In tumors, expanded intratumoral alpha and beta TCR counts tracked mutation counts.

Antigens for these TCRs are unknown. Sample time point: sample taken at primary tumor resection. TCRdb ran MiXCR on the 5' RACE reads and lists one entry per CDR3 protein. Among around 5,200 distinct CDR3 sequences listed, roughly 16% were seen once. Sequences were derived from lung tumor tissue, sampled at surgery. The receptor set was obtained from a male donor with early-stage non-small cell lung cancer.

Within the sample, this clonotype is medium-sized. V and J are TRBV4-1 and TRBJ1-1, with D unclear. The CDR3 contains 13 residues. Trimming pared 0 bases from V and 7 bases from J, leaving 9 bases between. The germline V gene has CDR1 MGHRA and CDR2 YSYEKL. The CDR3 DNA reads TGCGCCAGCAGCCAAGAGGATATCCTTGAAGCTTTCTTT. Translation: CASSQEDILEAFF.

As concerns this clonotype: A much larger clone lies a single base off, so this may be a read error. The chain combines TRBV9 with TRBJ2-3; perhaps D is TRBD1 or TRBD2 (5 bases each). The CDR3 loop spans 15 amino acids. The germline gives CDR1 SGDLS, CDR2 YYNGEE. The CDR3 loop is CASSVVPGLTDAQYF. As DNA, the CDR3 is TGTGCCAGCAGCGTAGTGCCGGGGCTCACAGATGCGCAGTATTTT.

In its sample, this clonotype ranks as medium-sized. The CDR3 spells CAWSASAGADNEQFF. The CDR3 coding sequence is TGTGCCTGGAGTGCCTCAGCGGGAGCAGACAATGAGCAGTTCTTC. The gene calls are TRBV30 and TRBJ2-1; 8 bases fit TRBD2. In germline, CDR1 is GTSNPN, CDR2 SVGIG (reference sequence). The CDR3 has 15 amino acids. Germline trimming cut 1 base from V and 5 bases from J; bases unmatched to any gene: 7. Using reference TRBV30 and TRBJ2-1 for the parts outside the CDR3, the full variable domain is SQTIHQWPATLVQPVGSPLSLECTVEGTSNPNLYWYRQAAGRGLQLLFYSVGIGQISSEVPQNLSASRPQDRQFILSSKKLLLSDSGFYLCAWSASAGADNEQFFGPGTRLTVL.

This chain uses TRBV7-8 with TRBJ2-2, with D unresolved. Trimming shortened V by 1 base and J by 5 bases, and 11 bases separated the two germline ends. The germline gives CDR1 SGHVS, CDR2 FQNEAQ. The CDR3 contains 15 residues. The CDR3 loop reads CASSLVRAETGELFF. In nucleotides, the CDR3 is TGTGCCAGCAGCTTAGTCCGGGCTGAAACCGGGGAGCTGTTTTTT.

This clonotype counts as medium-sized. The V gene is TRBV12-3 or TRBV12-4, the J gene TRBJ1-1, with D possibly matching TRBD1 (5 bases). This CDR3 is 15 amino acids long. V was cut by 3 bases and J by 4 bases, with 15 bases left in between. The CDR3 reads CASSLGTQGITEAFF. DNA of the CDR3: TGTGCCAGCAGTTTGGGGACCCAGGGAATCACTGAAGCTTTCTTT.

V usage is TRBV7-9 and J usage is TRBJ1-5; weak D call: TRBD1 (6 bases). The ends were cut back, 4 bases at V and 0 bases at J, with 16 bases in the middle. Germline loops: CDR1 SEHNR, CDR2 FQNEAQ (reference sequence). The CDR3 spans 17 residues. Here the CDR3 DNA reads TGTGCCAGCAGCTATGCCGGACAGCAGAATAGCAATCAGCCCCAGCATTTT. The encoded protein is CASSYAGQQNSNQPQHF.

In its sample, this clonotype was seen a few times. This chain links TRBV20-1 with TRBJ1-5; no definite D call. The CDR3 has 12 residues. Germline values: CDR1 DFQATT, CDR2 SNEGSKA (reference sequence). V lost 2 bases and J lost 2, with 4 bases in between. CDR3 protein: CSARRGNQPQHF. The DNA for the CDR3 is TGCAGTGCTAGAAGGGGCAATCAGCCCCAGCATTTT.

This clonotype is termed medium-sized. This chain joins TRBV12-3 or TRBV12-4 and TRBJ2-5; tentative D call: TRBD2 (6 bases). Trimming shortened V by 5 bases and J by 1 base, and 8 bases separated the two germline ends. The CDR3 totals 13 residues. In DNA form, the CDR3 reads TGTGCCAGCAGTCCGACTAGCCAAGAGACCCAGTACTTC. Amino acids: CASSPTSQETQYF.

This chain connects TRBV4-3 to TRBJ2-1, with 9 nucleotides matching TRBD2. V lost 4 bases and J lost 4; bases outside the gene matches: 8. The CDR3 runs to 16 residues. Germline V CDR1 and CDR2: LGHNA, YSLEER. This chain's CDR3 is CASSRGLAGTYNEQFF. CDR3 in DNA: TGCGCCAGCAGCCGGGGTCTAGCGGGGACTTACAATGAGCAGTTCTTC.

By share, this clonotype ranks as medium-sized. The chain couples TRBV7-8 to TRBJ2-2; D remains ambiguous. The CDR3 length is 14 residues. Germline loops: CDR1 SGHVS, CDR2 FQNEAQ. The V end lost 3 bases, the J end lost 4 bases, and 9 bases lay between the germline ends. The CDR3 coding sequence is TGTGCCAGCAGCTTTATGGGAAGCACCGGGGAGCTGTTTTTT. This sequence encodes CASSFMGSTGELFF. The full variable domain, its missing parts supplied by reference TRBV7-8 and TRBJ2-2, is GAGVSQSPRYKVAKRGQDVALRCDPISGHVSLFWYQQALGQGPEFLTYFQNEAQLDKSGLPSDRFFAERPEGSVSTLKIQRTQQEDSAVYLCASSFMGSTGELFFGEGSRLTVL.

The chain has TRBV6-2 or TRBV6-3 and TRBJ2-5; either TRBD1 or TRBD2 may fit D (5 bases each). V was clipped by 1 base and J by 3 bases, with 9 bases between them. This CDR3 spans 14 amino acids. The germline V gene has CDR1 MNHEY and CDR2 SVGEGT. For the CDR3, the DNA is TGTGCCAGCAGTTACTTCGGGACCAAAGAGACCCAGTACTTC. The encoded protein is CASSYFGTKETQYF.

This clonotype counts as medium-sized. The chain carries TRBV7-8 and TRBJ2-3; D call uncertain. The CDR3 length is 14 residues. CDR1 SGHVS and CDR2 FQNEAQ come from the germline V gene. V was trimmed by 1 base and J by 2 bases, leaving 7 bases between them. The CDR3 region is CASSLVPATDTQYF. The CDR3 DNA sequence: TGTGCCAGCAGCTTAGTTCCGGCCACAGATACGCAGTATTTT.

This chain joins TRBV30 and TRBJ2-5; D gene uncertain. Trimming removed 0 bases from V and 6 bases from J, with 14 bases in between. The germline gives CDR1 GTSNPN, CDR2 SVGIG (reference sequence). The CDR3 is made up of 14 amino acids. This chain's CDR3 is CAWSVRLPVKTQYF. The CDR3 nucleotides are TGTGCCTGGAGTGTAAGGCTCCCGGTTAAGACCCAGTACTTC.

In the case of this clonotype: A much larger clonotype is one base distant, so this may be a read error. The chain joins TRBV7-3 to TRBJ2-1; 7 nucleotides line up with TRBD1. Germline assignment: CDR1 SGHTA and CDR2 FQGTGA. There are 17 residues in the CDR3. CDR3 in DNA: TGTGCCAGCAGCTTAATCCCTGGGACAGCCTCCTACAATCAGCAGTTCTTC. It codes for CASSLIPGTASYNQQFF.